Listed below are T cell receptor beta chains from one sample, sequenced in a study of cytomegalovirus exposure and HLA in healthy donors. TCRdb's table, derived via immunoSEQ multiplex PCR, lists solely in-frame clones and lacks some. The sample carries fewer than 250,000 clones, roughly 80% recorded once. Sequenced input: PBMCs. These receptor sequences come from a man between 35 and 55 years old in good health and CMV-seropositive. Both conserved end residues are trimmed from each CDR3.

v_call	j_call	cdr3_aa
TRBV13	TRBJ2-2	ASSRRGGIGELF
TRBV18	TRBJ1-1	ASSPQNPRDTEAF
TRBV7-6	TRBJ1-2	ASSPSGDYGYT
TRBV27	TRBJ2-1	ASTLAGAPSYNEQF
TRBV5-1	TRBJ1-3	ASSRAGADSGNTIY
TRBV27	TRBJ2-5	ASSPSQVETQY
TRBV28	TRBJ1-5	ASRQGVYNQPQH
TRBV10-3	TRBJ1-2	AIQDTTRLTNYGYT
TRBV11-3	TRBJ1-1	ASSLLGNTEAF
TRBV19	TRBJ2-3	ASSMRSPTDTQY
TRBV7-3	TRBJ1-1	ASSPSGTASPYTEAF
TRBV5-1	TRBJ2-1	ASSLQDSEQF
TRBV4-1	TRBJ1-2	ASSQATAGANYGYT
TRBV10-3	TRBJ2-5	AISDRSGTGEETQY
TRBV10-1	TRBJ2-7	ASSEFAGVNEQY
TRBV4-2	TRBJ2-1	ASSQDGETRGFIWQF
TRBV28	TRBJ1-2	ASSLGAGNYGYT
TRBV27	TRBJ1-2	ASSLSPGTAYGYT
TRBV19	TRBJ1-1	ASSIDRGLINTEAF
TRBV9	TRBJ2-5	ASSERQGHQETQY
TRBV11-3	TRBJ1-1	ASSDAGNTEAF
TRBV9	TRBJ2-5	ASSVGGGTQY
TRBV6-5	TRBJ2-5	ASSRGRNQETQY
TRBV7-9	TRBJ1-2	ASTTWAHRDMSLYGYT
TRBV6-6	TRBJ1-5	ASTNSNQPQH
TRBV19	TRBJ1-1	ASSISTGGNTEAF
TRBV19	TRBJ2-2	ASIYRAGSVTGELF
TRBV7-2	TRBJ2-1	ASSPPAGSSYNEQF
TRBV7-9	TRBJ1-5	ASSGGPGDQPQH
TRBV19	TRBJ2-3	ASSPGTSGMADTQY
TRBV5-1	TRBJ2-4	ASSSGQKLAKNIQY
TRBV5-1	TRBJ2-2	ASRLAGNTGELF
TRBV5-1	TRBJ1-1	ASSLASGARVNTEAF
TRBV9	TRBJ2-1	ASSVQPGQYNEQF
TRBV6-5	TRBJ2-7	ASRVTGTYEQY
TRBV5-5	TRBJ1-5	ASRPTHTGNQPQH
TRBV2	TRBJ2-1	ASTLSFLSSYNEQF
TRBV11-3	TRBJ2-1	ASSLGTGGYNEQF
TRBV19	TRBJ2-2	ASSIDRGLARTGELF
TRBV4-1	TRBJ2-7	ASSQTSGTAYEQY
TRBV29-1	TRBJ2-5	SVETTGEQETQY
TRBV19	TRBJ2-2	ASSPNPWDRATGELF
TRBV27	TRBJ2-2	ASRALGGGTGELF
TRBV9	TRBJ2-3	ASSVHQGNTQY
TRBV27	TRBJ2-2	ASADRRGLNTGELF
TRBV19	TRBJ1-1	ASSIEGLNTEAF
TRBV11-3	TRBJ2-5	ASSPGLAEYQETQY
TRBV11-2	TRBJ1-1	ASSMRTGAMNTEAF
TRBV4-1	TRBJ2-6	ASSRTTSGGSGANVLT
TRBV19	TRBJ1-6	ASSGQGLTPLH
TRBV25-1	TRBJ1-1	ASTRDIEAF